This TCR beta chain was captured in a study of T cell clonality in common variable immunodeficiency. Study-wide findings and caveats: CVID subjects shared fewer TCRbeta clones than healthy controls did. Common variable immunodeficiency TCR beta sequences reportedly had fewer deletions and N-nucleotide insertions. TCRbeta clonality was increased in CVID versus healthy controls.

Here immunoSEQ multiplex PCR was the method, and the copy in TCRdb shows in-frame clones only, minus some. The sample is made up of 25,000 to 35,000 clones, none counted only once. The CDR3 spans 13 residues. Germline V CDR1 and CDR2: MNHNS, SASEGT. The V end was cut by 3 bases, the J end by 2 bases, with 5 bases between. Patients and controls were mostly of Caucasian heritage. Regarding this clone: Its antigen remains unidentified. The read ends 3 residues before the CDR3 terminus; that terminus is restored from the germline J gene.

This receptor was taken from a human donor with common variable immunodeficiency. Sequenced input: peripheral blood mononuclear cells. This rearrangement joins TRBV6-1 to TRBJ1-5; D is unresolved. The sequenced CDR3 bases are TGTGCCAGCAGTGAGCAGGGCAATCAGCCC. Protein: CASSEQGNQP. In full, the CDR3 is CASSEQGNQPQHF.